This TCR beta chain was retrieved from a study of beta chain features in type 1 diabetes. Points from the study as a whole: The VDJ junctions of type 1 diabetes patients carried fewer insertions and more deletions. Across all four CD4+ subsets, people with type 1 diabetes showed modestly shorter TCRB CDR3s.

Sequencing targeted expressed TCRB transcripts, as all isolated RNA had been reverse transcribed. Average reads for naive, central memory and regulatory T cell samples were about 3.7 million. Assay used: immunoSEQ multiplex PCR; TCRdb lists only in-frame clones, some missing. The sample consists of approximately 150,000 clones, roughly 60% of them appearing once. The CDR3 runs 15 residues. CDR1 is LGHNA, CDR2 YSLEER, per germline. V gave up 0 bases and J gave up 5 bases, with 13 bases separating them. Purity exceeded 95% in all sorted populations. To note about this clone: What it binds is unknown.

The chain is built from TRBV4-3 and TRBJ1-1; D is unresolved. The origin of this receptor is a man aged 30-40 years with type 1 diabetes. The specimen sequenced was naive CD4+ T cells from blood. The CDR3 DNA sequence: TGCGCCAGCAGCCAAGATACGACAACTACAACTGAAGCTTTCTTT. It translates to CASSQDTTTTTEAFF.